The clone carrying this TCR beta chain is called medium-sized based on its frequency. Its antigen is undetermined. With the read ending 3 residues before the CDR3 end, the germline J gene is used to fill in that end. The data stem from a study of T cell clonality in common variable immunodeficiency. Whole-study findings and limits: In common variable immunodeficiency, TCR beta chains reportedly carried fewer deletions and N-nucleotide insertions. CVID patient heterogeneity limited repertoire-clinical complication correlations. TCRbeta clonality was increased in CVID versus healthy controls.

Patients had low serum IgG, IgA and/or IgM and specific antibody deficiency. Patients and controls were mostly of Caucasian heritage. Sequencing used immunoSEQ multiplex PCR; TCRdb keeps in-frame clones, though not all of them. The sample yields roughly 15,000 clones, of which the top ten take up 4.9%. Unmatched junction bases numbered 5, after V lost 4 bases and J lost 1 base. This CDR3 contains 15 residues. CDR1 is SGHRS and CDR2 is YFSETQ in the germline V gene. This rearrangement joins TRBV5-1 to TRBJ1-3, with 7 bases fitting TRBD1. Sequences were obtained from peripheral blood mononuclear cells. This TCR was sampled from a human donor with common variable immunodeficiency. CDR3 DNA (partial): TGCGCCAGCAGCAAAAGGACAGGTTCTGGAAACACC. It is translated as CASSKRTGSGNT. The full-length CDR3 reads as CASSKRTGSGNTIYF.